Sequencing of this T cell receptor (beta chain) was carried out in a study of T cells in Graves' hyperthyroidism and ophthalmopathy. Researchers amplified the TCR beta CDR3 regions from RNA transcripts. The primer set for the first-round RT-PCR of the TCR CDR3 was HTBI. One entry per CDR3 protein, called by TCRdb with MiXCR from the multiplex PCR reads. The table lists hundreds of thousands of distinct CDR3 sequences, around 15% of them singletons. This clonotype has a count of ten or more. The sequencing input was blood. The receptor was isolated from a woman aged 18 to 35 with Graves' ophthalmopathy.

CDR3 nucleotides: TGTGCCACCGGAACCGTTAGCGGTAGCAATCAGCCCCAGCATTTT. Its protein is CATGTVSGSNQPQHF. This sequence joins TRBV6-1 and TRBJ1-5; D unclear. Trimming took off 10 bases at V and 0 bases at J, with 16 bases between the two ends. In germline, CDR1 is MNHNS, CDR2 SASEGT. This CDR3 has 15 amino acids.